Each of the 2 T cell receptor beta chains below was sequenced from the same sample in a study of blood T cell repertoires in COVID-19. Data came from immunoSEQ multiplex PCR; TCRdb stores just in-frame clones and leaves some out. In the table there are 80,000 to 90,000 clones, roughly 85% of which are singletons. Sequenced input: peripheral blood. The receptors here all came from a man aged 60 to 75 with acute or convalescent COVID-19.

The chain links TRBV15 to TRBJ2-1, with TRBD2 matching 8 bases. CDR3 length equals 21 residues. V dropped 0 bases and J dropped 4; count of bases not matched to a gene: 20. Per the germline V gene, CDR1 is LNHNV and CDR2 is YYDKDF (reference sequence). The CDR3 spells CATSREGRESGGASLYNEQFF. Here the CDR3 DNA reads TGTGCCACCAGCAGAGAGGGCAGGGAATCCGGGGGGGCTTCATTATACAATGAGCAGTTCTTC.

This chain joins TRBV12-3 or TRBV12-4 and TRBJ1-2, with D hard to call. Trimming left V 4 bases short and J 8 bases short, with 14 bases between. The CDR3 covers 13 residues. The CDR3 DNA sequence: TGTGCCAGCAGTTCGGACGCGTCGGGAGGCTACACCTTC. Protein: CASSSDASGGYTF.